One TCR beta chain is described in this entry. These data originate in a study of blood T cell repertoires in COVID-19. Study at large: Samples came from the United States, Italy and Spain, spanning acute and convalescent COVID-19.

Participants came from some 23 US areas, aged about 18 to 89 years. Method: immunoSEQ multiplex PCR; TCRdb's copy keeps in-frame clones and lacks some. The table includes about 190,000 clones, 86% detected once. The sequenced material came from PBMCs or T cells enriched from blood (not recorded which). The TCR sequence derives from a woman aged 30 to 39 who had recovered from COVID-19.

The CDR3 nucleotides read TGTGCCAGCAGCTCCCCAACCGGGGGGAGTGTCACAGATACGCAGTATTTT. This gives the protein CASSSPTGGSVTDTQYF. The genes are TRBV7-9 and TRBJ2-3; TRBD2 aligns across 7 bases. The V gene's germline CDR1 is SEHNR and CDR2 FQNEAQ (reference sequence). CDR3 length: 17 amino acids. V lost 4 bases, J lost 2 bases, and 12 bases stayed unmatched.